Below, 3 T cell receptor beta chains from the same sample are listed, as sequenced in a study of blood T cells in healthy people across ages. With a J-beta primer mix and a sample-barcoded 5' primer, a second PCR ran 7 to 11 cycles. TCRdb re-analysed the 5' RACE reads in MiXCR, keeping a single row per CDR3 protein. Of approximately 1,100,000 distinct CDR3 sequences listed, around 43% are singletons. Specimen: blood. These TCRs come from a woman in her sixties or seventies in good health.

This chain's CDR3 is CASSRDVDGYTF. CDR3 bases: TGTGCCAGCAGCAGGGACGTCGATGGCTACACCTTC. This rearrangement joins TRBV9 to TRBJ1-2; D might be TRBD1 (5 bases). The CDR3 is 12 residues long. The ends were cut back, 4 bases at V and 6 bases at J, with 10 bases in the middle. Germline assignment: CDR1 SGDLS and CDR2 YYNGEE.

The chain couples TRBV11-1 to TRBJ2-3; D remains ambiguous. The CDR3 loop spans 16 amino acids. The V gene lost 0 bases and the J gene lost 4 bases, with 14 bases spanning the gap. The V gene's germline CDR1 is SGHAT and CDR2 FQDESV (reference sequence). The CDR3 DNA follows: TGTGCCAGCAGCTTAGCCCTACCTGGCAGCGCAGATACGCAGTATTTT. Its translation: CASSLALPGSADTQYF.

This clonotype was picked up a small number of times. The V call is TRBV7-3, the J call TRBJ2-1; TRBD2 matches at 7 bases. This CDR3 is 13 amino acids long. Per germline, CDR1 SGHTA and CDR2 FQGTGA. V was pared by 5 bases and J by 5 bases, with 3 bases of the junction left unmatched. DNA of the CDR3: TGTGCCAGCAGCGACGGACTAGACAATGAGCAGTTCTTC. Translation gives CASSDGLDNEQFF.